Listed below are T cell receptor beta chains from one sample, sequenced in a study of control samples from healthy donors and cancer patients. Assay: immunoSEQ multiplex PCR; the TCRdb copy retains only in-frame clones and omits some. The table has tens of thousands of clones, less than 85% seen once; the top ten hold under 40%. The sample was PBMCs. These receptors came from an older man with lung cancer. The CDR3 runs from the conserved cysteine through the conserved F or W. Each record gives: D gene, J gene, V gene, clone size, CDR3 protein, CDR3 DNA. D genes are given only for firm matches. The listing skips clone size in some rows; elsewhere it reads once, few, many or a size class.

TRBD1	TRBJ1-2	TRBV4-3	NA	CASSHAGPRGVYGYTF	TGCGCCAGCAGCCATGCAGGACCCAGGGGGGTCTATGGCTACACCTTC
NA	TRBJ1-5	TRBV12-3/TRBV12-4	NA	CASSLVDSQPQHF	TGTGCCAGCAGTCTCGTTGATAGTCAGCCCCAGCATTTT
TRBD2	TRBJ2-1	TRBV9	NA	CASSVASERGGSEQFF	TGTGCCAGCAGCGTAGCTTCGGAGCGGGGGGGATCTGAGCAGTTCTTC
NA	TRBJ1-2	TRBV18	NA	CASSPENRANYGYTF	TGTGCCAGCTCACCTGAGAACAGAGCTAACTATGGCTACACCTTC
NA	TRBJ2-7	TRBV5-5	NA	CASSLVGSSYEQYF	TGTGCCAGCAGCTTGGTCGGCAGTTCCTACGAGCAGTACTTC
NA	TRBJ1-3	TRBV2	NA	CAKNDQRGPGNTIYF	TGTGCCAAAAATGACCAACGGGGGCCTGGAAACACCATATATTTT
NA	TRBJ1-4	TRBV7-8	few	CASSLEAQWGEKLFF	TGTGCCAGCAGCTTAGAGGCCCAGTGGGGAGAAAAACTGTTTTTT
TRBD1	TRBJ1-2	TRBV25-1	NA	CASSEYPGGGYGYTF	TGTGCCAGCAGTGAATACCCAGGGGGCGGTTATGGCTACACCTTC
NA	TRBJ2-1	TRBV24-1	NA	CATSDFRQGYNEQFF	TGTGCCACCAGTGATTTCAGGCAGGGGTACAATGAGCAGTTCTTC
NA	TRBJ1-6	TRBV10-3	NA	CAISERTDNSPLHF	TGTGCCATCAGTGAGCGGACAGATAATTCACCCCTCCACTTT
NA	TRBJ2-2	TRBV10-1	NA	CASGGLNTGELFF	TGCGCCAGCGGGGGATTGAACACCGGGGAGCTGTTTTTT
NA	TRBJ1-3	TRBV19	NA	CASSIGTVDSGNTIYF	TGTGCCAGTAGTATCGGCACAGTTGACTCTGGAAACACCATATATTTT
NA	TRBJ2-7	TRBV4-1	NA	CASSRTAGYEQYF	TGCGCCAGCAGCCGCACGGCGGGGTACGAGCAGTACTTC
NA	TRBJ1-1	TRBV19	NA	CASSSQRGTEAFF	TGTGCCAGTAGCAGTCAACGGGGGACTGAAGCTTTCTTT
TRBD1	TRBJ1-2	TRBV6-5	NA	CASSYSGDSLYGYTF	TGTGCCAGCAGTTACTCCGGGGACAGTCTATATGGCTACACCTTC
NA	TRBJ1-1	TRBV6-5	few	CASSYSVWSDTEAFF	TGTGCCAGCAGTTACTCGGTTTGGAGCGACACTGAAGCTTTCTTT
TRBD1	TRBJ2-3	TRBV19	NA	CASSQGARNTQYF	TGTGCCAGTAGTCAGGGGGCGAGGAATACGCAGTATTTT
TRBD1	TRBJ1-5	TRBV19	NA	CASSSGQGARQPQHF	TGTGCCAGTAGTAGCGGACAGGGGGCCCGGCAGCCCCAGCATTTT
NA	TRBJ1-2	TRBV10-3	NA	CAISESAGGGYTF	TGTGCCATCAGTGAGTCCGCAGGTGGAGGCTACACCTTC
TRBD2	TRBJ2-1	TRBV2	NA	CASKGLVGSYNEQFF	TGTGCCAGCAAGGGACTAGTGGGCTCCTACAATGAGCAGTTCTTC
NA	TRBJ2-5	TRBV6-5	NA	CASSYSSGTGETQYF	TGTGCCAGCAGTTATTCTTCGGGGACGGGAGAGACCCAGTACTTC
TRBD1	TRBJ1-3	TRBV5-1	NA	CASSPEQGAGNTIYF	TGCGCCAGCAGCCCCGAACAGGGGGCTGGAAACACCATATATTTT
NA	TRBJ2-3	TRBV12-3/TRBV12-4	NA	CASSRRQTLQYF	TGTGCCAGCAGCCGTAGACAGACCTTGCAGTATTTT
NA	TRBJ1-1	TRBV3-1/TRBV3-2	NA	CAAGNMNTEAFF	TGTGCCGCAGGAAACATGAACACTGAAGCTTTCTTT
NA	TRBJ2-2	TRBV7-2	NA	CASSLGGLAGELFF	TGTGCCAGCAGCTTAGGAGGACTGGCCGGGGAGCTGTTTTTT
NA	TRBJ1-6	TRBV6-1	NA	CASSEGGGSPLHF	TGTGCCAGCAGTGAAGGAGGGGGGTCACCCCTCCACTTT
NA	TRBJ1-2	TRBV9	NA	CASSSPGGNYGYTF	TGTGCCAGCAGCTCCCCGGGGGGCAACTATGGCTACACCTTC
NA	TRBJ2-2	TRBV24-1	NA	CASAGANTGELFF	TGTGCCTCCGCCGGGGCAAACACCGGGGAGCTGTTTTTT
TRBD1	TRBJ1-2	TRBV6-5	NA	CASSFHGTDNYGYTF	TGTGCCAGCAGTTTCCACGGGACAGATAACTATGGCTACACCTTC
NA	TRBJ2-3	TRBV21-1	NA	CASSHPQFTDSSTDTQYF	TGTGCCAGCAGCCACCCACAGTTCACGGACTCTAGCACAGATACGCAGTATTTT
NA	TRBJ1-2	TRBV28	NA	CASRPDRMQGYTF	TGTGCCAGCAGACCTGACAGAATGCAGGGCTACACCTTC
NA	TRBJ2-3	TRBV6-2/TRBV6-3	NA	CASSYGTDRSTDTQYF	TGTGCCAGCAGTTACGGGACCGACAGGTCAACAGATACGCAGTATTTT
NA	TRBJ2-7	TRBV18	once	CASSPPGIMYEQYF	TGTGCCAGCTCACCACCAGGGATCATGTACGAGCAGTACTTC
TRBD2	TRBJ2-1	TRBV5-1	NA	CASSLAGGGIGNEQFF	TGCGCCAGCAGCTTGGCTGGGGGAGGGATCGGCAATGAGCAGTTCTTC
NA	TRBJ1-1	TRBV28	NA	CASIGSAWAEAFF	TGTGCCAGCATCGGGAGCGCCTGGGCTGAAGCTTTCTTT
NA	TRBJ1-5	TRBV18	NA	CASPRGDPLTVYSNQPQHF	TGTGCCAGCCCACGGGGGGATCCCCTCACCGTTTATAGCAATCAGCCCCAGCATTTT
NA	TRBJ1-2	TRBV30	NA	CAWTGTRDNYGYTF	TGTGCCTGGACAGGGACCCGGGATAACTATGGCTACACCTTC
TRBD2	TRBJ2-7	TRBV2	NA	CASTGGLARTYEQYF	TGTGCCAGCACCGGAGGACTAGCGCGTACCTACGAGCAGTACTTC
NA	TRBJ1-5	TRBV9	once	CASSVEETTAQHF	TGTGCCAGCAGCGTAGAAGAGACAACGGCCCAGCATTTT
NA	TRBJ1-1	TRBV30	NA	CAWKSEGRPEAFF	TGTGCCTGGAAATCTGAGGGGAGGCCTGAAGCTTTCTTT
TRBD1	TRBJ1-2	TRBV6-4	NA	CASSETTGARRGYTF	TGTGCCAGCAGTGAGACTACAGGGGCTAGAAGGGGCTACACCTTC
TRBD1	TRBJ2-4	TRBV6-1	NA	CASSEAINDRVGPDNF	TGTGCCAGCAGTGAGGCGATAAACGACAGGGTCGGGCCCGATAACTTC
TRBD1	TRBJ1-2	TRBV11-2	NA	CASSLGDRGNGYTF	TGTGCCAGCAGCTTGGGGGACAGGGGGAATGGCTACACCTTC
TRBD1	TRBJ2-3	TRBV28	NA	CASKRGRALRTDTQYF	TGTGCCAGCAAGAGGGGGCGGGCCTTGAGGACAGATACGCAGTATTTT
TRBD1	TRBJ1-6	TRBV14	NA	CASSQDGTGGPNSPLHF	TGTGCCAGCAGCCAAGATGGGACAGGGGGTCCGAATTCACCCCTCCACTTT
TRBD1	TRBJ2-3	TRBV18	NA	CASRQGADTQYF	TGTGCCAGCCGGCAGGGGGCAGATACGCAGTATTTT
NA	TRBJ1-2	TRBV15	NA	CATSRDNGRGMDTF	TGTGCCACCAGCAGAGATAACGGCAGGGGCATGGACACCTTC
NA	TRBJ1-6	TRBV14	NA	CASSQAGMNSPLHF	TGTGCCAGCAGCCAAGCAGGGATGAATTCACCCCTCCACTTT
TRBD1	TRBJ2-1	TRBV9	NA	CASSGGQDLYNEQFF	TGTGCCAGCAGCGGGGGACAGGACCTCTACAATGAGCAGTTCTTC
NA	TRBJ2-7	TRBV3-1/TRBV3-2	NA	CASSQGTLGPYEQYF	TGTGCCAGCAGCCAAGGGACCCTCGGACCCTACGAGCAGTACTTC
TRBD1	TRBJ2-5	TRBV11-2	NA	CASSTPTGKGETQYF	TGTGCCAGCAGCACCCCGACAGGGAAAGGGGAGACCCAGTACTTC
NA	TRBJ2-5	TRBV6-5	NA	CATTAQETQYF	TGTGCCACAACAGCTCAAGAGACCCAGTACTTC
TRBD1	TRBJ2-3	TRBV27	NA	CASSLYGQGGTDTQYF	TGTGCCAGCAGTTTATACGGACAGGGGGGGACAGATACGCAGTATTTT